Below are 27 T cell receptor beta chains sequenced from a single sample in a study of control samples from healthy donors and cancer patients. Sequencing used immunoSEQ multiplex PCR; TCRdb keeps in-frame clones, though not all of them. The table has roughly 95,000 clones, just under 95% seen once. The material sequenced was blood. These receptors originate from a human donor in good health. The donor label of this sample is uncertain.

V usage is TRBV10-1 and J usage is TRBJ2-1, with D perhaps matching TRBD1 (5 bases). There are 16 residues in the CDR3. Looked up from germline, CDR1 is WNHNN and CDR2 is SYGVQD (reference sequence). V lost 0 bases to trimming and J lost 3 bases, with 12 bases between them. The CDR3 coding sequence is TGCGCCAGCAGTGAGTCCCGGACAAGTAACTACAATGAGCAGTTCTTC. Translating it yields CASSESRTSNYNEQFF.

The chain links TRBV18 to TRBJ2-7; perhaps D is TRBD1 or TRBD2 (5 bases each). Germline loops: CDR1 KGHSH, CDR2 LQKENI. With 3 bases removed from V and 3 bases from J, the gap between germline ends came to 12 bases. This CDR3 is built from 14 residues. CDR3 sequence reads: CASSPGTGIYEQYF. In DNA form, the CDR3 reads TGTGCCAGCTCACCCGGGACGGGGATCTACGAGCAGTACTTC.

This chain joins TRBV11-2 and TRBJ1-2; D remains ambiguous. CDR3 length equals 15 residues. Germline loops: CDR1 SGHAT, CDR2 FQNNGV. V dropped 4 bases and J dropped 5 bases, with 17 bases sitting between them. CDR3 in amino acids: CASSSWGVVGYGYTF. The CDR3 nucleotides read TGTGCCAGCAGCTCGTGGGGTGTGGTCGGGTATGGCTACACCTTC. The variable domain in full, completed from reference TRBV11-2 and TRBJ1-2, reads EAGVAQSPRYKIIEKRQSVAFWCNPISGHATLYWYQQILGQGPKLLIQFQNNGVVDDSQLPKDRFSAERLKGVDSTLKIQPAKLEDSAVYLCASSSWGVVGYGYTFGSGTRLTVV.

The chain is built from TRBV6-2 or TRBV6-3 and TRBJ1-4, with 7 nucleotides matching TRBD1. J was trimmed by 10 bases and V by 5 bases; bases with no gene match: 7. Looked up from germline, CDR1 is MNHEY and CDR2 is SVGEGT. The CDR3 is 13 amino acids. CDR3 sequence: CASSGTGEVKLFF. The CDR3 DNA reads TGTGCCAGCAGTGGCACAGGGGAAGTAAAACTGTTTTTT.

The chain couples TRBV19 to TRBJ1-1, with D uncertain. The CDR3 is 15 amino acids. CDR1 is LNHDA and CDR2 is SQIVND in the germline V gene (reference sequence). V lost 2 bases and J 4 bases, leaving 14 bases between the germline ends. CDR3 residues: CASSINKVALTEAFF. The CDR3 DNA reads TGTGCCAGTAGTATAAATAAGGTGGCTCTCACTGAAGCTTTCTTT.

The table lists this clone with a few counts. The CDR3 region is CASSQLNLVSYNEQFF. The DNA for the CDR3 is TGCGCCAGCAGCCAACTCAACCTAGTTTCCTACAATGAGCAGTTCTTC. The gene calls are TRBV4-1 and TRBJ2-1; D remains ambiguous. Germline-derived CDR1 and CDR2 are MGHRA and YSYEKL. This CDR3 is 16 amino acids long. Trimming left V 2 bases short and J 1 base short, with 12 bases between.

This chain's CDR3 is CASNLGTAGANVLTF. The CDR3 region has the DNA TGTGCCAGCAACCTAGGGACAGCTGGGGCCAACGTCCTGACTTTC. The chain carries TRBV9 and TRBJ2-6; 7 positions agree with TRBD1. The V and J ends lost 6 bases and 2 bases, in that order; junction bases with no gene match: 5. Germline CDR1 and CDR2: SGDLS and YYNGEE. The CDR3 totals 15 residues.

This clone was counted between two and nine times. The chain carries TRBV6-5 and TRBJ2-2; D call uncertain. Germline V gene sequence: CDR1 MNHEY, CDR2 SVGAGI. The CDR3 contains 14 residues. The V end lost 3 bases, the J end lost 4 bases, and 9 bases lay between the germline ends. CDR3 region: CASSYDSGTGELFF. Here the CDR3 DNA reads TGTGCCAGCAGTTATGACTCCGGCACCGGGGAGCTGTTTTTT.

The rearrangement uses TRBV2 and TRBJ2-7, with D perhaps TRBD1 or TRBD2 (5 bases each). Trimming removed 5 bases at V and 0 bases at J, with 11 bases between. The CDR3 consists of 14 residues. Per germline, CDR1 SNHLY and CDR2 FYNNEI. The CDR3 is CASSRDPDSYEQYF. CDR3 nucleotide sequence: TGTGCCAGCAGTAGGGACCCCGACTCCTACGAGCAGTACTTC.

This sequence joins TRBV10-1 and TRBJ2-2; D remains ambiguous. CDR1 WNHNN and CDR2 SYGVQD come from the germline V gene (reference sequence). The CDR3 length is 15 residues. The ends were cut back, 2 bases at V and 6 bases at J, with 13 bases in the middle. The chain's CDR3 is CASSERVGMAGELFF. The CDR3 DNA reads TGCGCCAGCAGTGAGAGGGTTGGAATGGCCGGGGAGCTGTTTTTT.

This clone was seen a single time. In nucleotides, the CDR3 is TGTGCCAGCAGTTTACCAGGGGAAAGGGCTGAAGCTTTCTTT. Amino acid sequence: CASSLPGERAEAFF. V usage is TRBV6-2 or TRBV6-3 and J usage is TRBJ1-1; possible D gene TRBD1, 6 bases. This CDR3 has 14 residues. The V end was cut by 4 bases, the J end by 6 bases, with 15 bases between. Per the germline V gene, CDR1 is MNHEY and CDR2 is SVGEGT.

This sequence joins TRBV7-2 and TRBJ1-1; D might be TRBD1 (6 bases). Trimming cost V 3 bases and J 6 bases, with 17 bases left between them. Per germline, CDR1 SGHTA and CDR2 FQGNSA. CDR3 length: 15 amino acids. CDR3 DNA sequence: TGTGCCAGCAGCTTTAGCAGGGGCGCGGGGGCTGAAGCTTTCTTT. This codes for CASSFSRGAGAEAFF.

This clone was seen only once. The same CDR3 arises from other DNA sequences in this sample as well. The chain's CDR3 is CASSVVSNTEAFF. CDR3 sequence (DNA): TGTGCCAGCAGCGTAGTCTCGAACACTGAAGCTTTCTTT. The V call is TRBV9, the J call TRBJ1-1; no clear D gene. Deletions cut 0 bases from V and 1 base from J, with 4 bases between. The CDR3 consists of 13 residues. The V gene's germline CDR1 is SGDLS and CDR2 YYNGEE.

The genes are TRBV10-3 and TRBJ2-3; a possible D gene is TRBD1 (6 bases). Germline lookup yields CDR1 ENHRY and CDR2 SYGVKD. V gave up 0 bases and J gave up 0 bases, with 7 bases separating them. The CDR3 extends over 15 amino acids. The CDR3 loop reads CAISESGASTDTQYF. DNA for the CDR3: TGTGCCATCAGTGAGTCGGGGGCTAGCACAGATACGCAGTATTTT.

The chain links TRBV2 to TRBJ1-5; 9 bases fit TRBD1. The V segment lost 4 bases and the J segment 2 bases; nucleotides outside the gene matches: 6. The CDR3 length is 16 residues. Germline loops: CDR1 SNHLY, CDR2 FYNNEI. In nucleotides, the CDR3 is TGTGCCAGCAGTGTACAGGGGGCGCGAGGCAATCAGCCCCAGCATTTT. Translation gives CASSVQGARGNQPQHF.

The chain joins TRBV6-5 to TRBJ1-2, with 7 nucleotides matching TRBD1. The trim removed 2 bases at V and 8 bases at J, leaving 5 bases unmatched. Germline-derived CDR1 and CDR2 are MNHEY and SVGAGI. The CDR3 runs to 13 residues. The CDR3 DNA follows: TGTGCCAGCAGTTACAGGGGGCATCGCGGCTACACCTTC. Its translation: CASSYRGHRGYTF.

This clone was counted once. The V gene is TRBV10-1, the J gene TRBJ2-2, with 10 nucleotides matching TRBD1. J was trimmed by 6 bases and V by 4 bases; bases with no gene match: 2. The CDR3 spans 14 residues. Per the germline V gene, CDR1 is WNHNN and CDR2 is SYGVQD (reference sequence). The CDR3 region is CASSGQGAAGELFF. The CDR3 DNA is TGCGCCAGCAGTGGACAGGGGGCGGCCGGGGAGCTGTTTTTT.

This chain links TRBV9 with TRBJ2-2; D may be TRBD1 or TRBD2 (5 bases each). The V and J ends lost 0 bases and 2 bases respectively, with 11 bases between them. This CDR3 is 16 amino acids long. Germline V gene sequence: CDR1 SGDLS, CDR2 YYNGEE. This CDR3 is CASSVVGEKNTGELFF. The CDR3 bases are TGTGCCAGCAGCGTAGTGGGGGAAAAAAACACCGGGGAGCTGTTTTTT.

The CDR3 region has the DNA TGTGCCAGCACACGTAGGGGGAACACTGAAGCTTTCTTT. Protein product: CASTRRGNTEAFF. The chain links TRBV12-3 or TRBV12-4 to TRBJ1-1, with D possibly matching TRBD1 (5 bases). The V end lost 7 bases, the J end lost 1 base, and 10 bases lay between the germline ends. This CDR3 has 13 amino acids.

The chain has TRBV5-1 and TRBJ1-1, with 11 bases matching TRBD1. Germline V gives CDR1 SGHRS, CDR2 YFSETQ. The CDR3 extends over 16 amino acids. V shed 4 bases and J 6 bases; nucleotides not matched to a gene: 11. The CDR3 bases are TGCGCCAGCAGCCAGTTACCCGGGACAGGGGGGTCTGAAGCTTTCTTT. It is translated as CASSQLPGTGGSEAFF.

CDR3 nucleotides: TGTGCCAGCAGCTTATCGCCCGGGGGTACAGATACGCAGTATTTT. Amino acid sequence: CASSLSPGGTDTQYF. The chain is built from TRBV11-2 and TRBJ2-3; tentative D call: TRBD2 (6 bases). Deletions cut 2 bases from V and 3 bases from J, with 12 bases between. CDR1 is SGHAT and CDR2 is FQNNGV in the germline V gene. The CDR3 runs 15 residues. The whole variable domain, filled in from reference TRBV11-2 and TRBJ2-3, reads EAGVAQSPRYKIIEKRQSVAFWCNPISGHATLYWYQQILGQGPKLLIQFQNNGVVDDSQLPKDRFSAERLKGVDSTLKIQPAKLEDSAVYLCASSLSPGGTDTQYFGPGTRLTVL.

The V call is TRBV5-1, the J call TRBJ2-1; possibly TRBD1 for D (5 bases). Trimming shortened V by 0 bases and J by 4 bases, and 11 bases separated the two germline ends. Germline V gene data show CDR1 as SGHRS and CDR2 as YFSETQ. The CDR3 runs to 15 residues. CDR3 amino acids: CASSLARVGYNEQFF. The CDR3 nucleotides read TGCGCCAGCAGCTTGGCCAGGGTTGGATACAATGAGCAGTTCTTC.

The chain employs TRBV24-1 and TRBJ2-3, with no clear D. With 3 bases removed from V and 0 bases from J, the gap between germline ends came to 9 bases. CDR3 size: 15 residues. Germline CDR1 reads KGHDR; CDR2 reads SFDVKD. The CDR3 sequence: CATSDILWSTDTQYF. In nucleotides, the CDR3 is TGTGCCACCAGTGATATTCTTTGGAGCACAGATACGCAGTATTTT.

The genes are TRBV6-5 and TRBJ1-2, with unresolved D. Germline CDR1 reads MNHEY; CDR2 reads SVGAGI. Trimming removed 2 bases at V and 4 bases at J, with 17 bases between. This CDR3 is 16 amino acids long. Here the CDR3 reads CASSYALLGAPYGYTF. As DNA, the CDR3 is TGTGCCAGCAGTTACGCCCTACTCGGAGCCCCCTATGGCTACACCTTC.

This clone was observed once. The chain uses TRBV11-2 and TRBJ2-5, with D perhaps being TRBD1 or TRBD2 (5 bases each). Trimming took 7 bases from V and 3 from J, leaving 18 bases between them. Germline CDR1 reads SGHAT; CDR2 reads FQNNGV. CDR3 size: 15 residues. CDR3 loop: CASTHRGDTEETQYF. The CDR3 coding sequence is TGTGCCAGCACCCACAGAGGGGATACCGAAGAGACCCAGTACTTC.

J is TRBJ1-1 and V is TRBV12-3 or TRBV12-4; tentative D call: TRBD1 (6 bases). V was cut by 7 bases and J by 6 bases, with 9 bases left in between. This CDR3 has 11 residues. CDR3 in amino acids: CASTRTAEAFF. The DNA of the CDR3 is TGTGCCAGCACCCGGACAGCTGAAGCTTTCTTT.

V usage is TRBV5-1 and J usage is TRBJ2-7; 7 positions match TRBD1. This CDR3 contains 14 residues. Germline CDR1 is SGHRS and CDR2 is YFSETQ. Unmatched junction bases numbered 8, after V lost 4 bases and J lost 4 bases. Here the CDR3 reads CASSTGTAPYEQYV. The CDR3 nucleotides read TGCGCCAGCAGCACAGGGACAGCTCCGTACGAGCAGTACGTC.